The next 8 T cell receptor beta chains were all read from a single sample in a study of CD8+CD57+ T cells in acquired aplastic anemia. The template used for profiling TCR beta VDJ and CDR3 was genomic DNA. TCRdb analysed the reads with MiXCR anew, one entry per CDR3 protein. The sample shows over 150,000 distinct CDR3 sequences, about 64% of them seen only once. Only patients with CD8+CD57+ cell expansion on flow cytometry were chosen for sequencing. The sequencing input was sorted CD4+, CD8+, or CD8+CD57+ T cells (not recorded which) from PBMCs. Source of these receptors: a human donor with aplastic anemia.

This clonotype was seen a few times. CDR3 in DNA: TGTGCCAGCCCCGGGGATCGTTCCTACAATGAGCAGTTCTTC. Amino acid sequence: CASPGDRSYNEQFF. The rearrangement links TRBV7-9 to TRBJ2-1, with a tentative D call TRBD2 (5 bases). The CDR3 is 14 residues long. With 8 bases removed from V and 1 base from J, the gap between germline ends came to 12 bases. Germline V CDR1 and CDR2: SEHNR, FQNEAQ (reference sequence).

About this clonotype: One junction end does not reproduce the germline sequence, and a read error may be involved. The V gene is TRBV5-1, the J gene TRBJ2-7; D gene uncertain. The CDR3 is 12 residues long. CDR1 and CDR2 (germline): SGHRS, YFSETQ. The CDR3 loop reads CASSSVSTEQYF. Here the CDR3 DNA reads TGTGCCAGCAGCTCCGTGAGTACCGAGCAGTACTTC.

Points on this clonotype: A read error may account for a junction end that differs from germline. The chain combines TRBV24-1 with TRBJ2-1, with 9 positions matching TRBD1. The germline gives CDR1 KGHDR, CDR2 SFDVKD. The CDR3 is made up of 14 amino acids. CDR3 residues: CATSEGQGYNEQFF. The CDR3 DNA is TGCGCCACCAGTGAGGGACAGGGCTACAATGAGCAGTTCTTC.

V gene TRBV24-1 combines with J gene TRBJ1-2; TRBD1 matches 9 bases. The CDR3 consists of 14 residues. V was pared by 3 bases and J by 8 bases, with 6 bases of the junction left unmatched. Germline CDR1 KGHDR, CDR2 SFDVKD. CDR3 protein: CATSDPGTGYGYTF. DNA for the CDR3: TGTGCCACCAGTGATCCAGGGACAGGGTACGGCTACACCTTC.

The chain carries TRBV24-1 and TRBJ2-5, with 10 bases identical to TRBD1. Germline V gene data show CDR1 as KGHDR and CDR2 as SFDVKD. J gave up 1 base and V 6 bases, and 4 bases lay outside the gene matches. CDR3 size: 15 residues. The DNA of the CDR3 is TGTGCCACCAGTTTTAGGACAGGGGGCCAAGAGACCCAGTACTTC. Residues: CATSFRTGGQETQYF.

The chain joins TRBV20-1 to TRBJ2-7; D perhaps matches TRBD1 (6 bases). The CDR3 is made up of 13 amino acids. Germline V gene data show CDR1 as DFQATT and CDR2 as SNEGSKA (reference sequence). V lost 3 bases and J 7 bases, leaving 16 bases between the germline ends. DNA for the CDR3: TGCAGTGCTAGTTGGGGCAGGGGAGAAGAGCAGTACTTC. As protein: CSASWGRGEEQYF.

This clonotype is deemed medium-sized. The chain joins TRBV7-8 to TRBJ1-3; D gene ambiguous. Germline CDR1 SGHVS, CDR2 FQNEAQ. V was trimmed by 5 bases and J by 0 bases, leaving 14 bases between them. The CDR3 has 16 residues. CDR3 sequence (DNA): TGTGCCAGCAGCCCCTGGGAGCCTAGCTCTGGAAACACCATATATTTT. Amino acids: CASSPWEPSSGNTIYF.

The chain recombines TRBV5-1 with TRBJ2-7; TRBD2 might be the D (7 bases). The V end was cut by 4 bases, the J end by 4 bases, with 15 bases between. The length of the CDR3 is 14 residues. From germline, CDR1 is SGHRS and CDR2 YFSETQ. This CDR3 reads CASSPAGAAYEQYF. CDR3 bases: TGCGCCAGCAGCCCGGCGGGGGCAGCTTACGAGCAGTACTTC.